One sample yielded the 18 T cell receptor beta chains listed below, sequenced in a study of T cell changes during pregnancy in multiple sclerosis. The data were produced by immunoSEQ multiplex PCR, yet TCRdb's version contains in-frame clones alone and is incomplete. In the table there are about 47,000 clones, 90% to 95% of which are singletons. The sample in question was peripheral blood, obtained after pregnancy. The receptors stem from a female donor with multiple sclerosis, enrolled in a pregnancy study.

The chain couples TRBV14 to TRBJ1-6; maybe TRBD1 (6 bases). CDR3 length: 14 amino acids. The V gene lost 3 bases and the J gene lost 5 bases, with 8 bases spanning the gap. The germline CDR1 and CDR2 sequences are SGHDN and FVKESK. Here the CDR3 reads CASSHRGDNSPLHF. DNA of the CDR3: TGTGCCAGCAGCCACAGGGGAGATAATTCACCCCTCCACTTT.

The V and J genes are TRBV2 and TRBJ2-2, with D possibly TRBD2 on 6 matching bases. The CDR3 is 16 amino acids. The germline V gene encodes CDR1 SNHLY and CDR2 FYNNEI. V lost 5 bases, J lost 6 bases, and 19 bases lay in between. The CDR3, as DNA: TGTGCCAGCAGTACAGAGAGGACACTAGCCCCCGGGGAGCTGTTTTTT. Translating gives CASSTERTLAPGELFF.

The rearrangement uses TRBV11-2 and TRBJ2-3; D unresolved. The CDR3 totals 12 residues. CDR1 and CDR2 from the germline V gene are SGHAT and FQNNGV. V lost 0 bases and J 9 bases, leaving 7 bases between the germline ends. In DNA form, the CDR3 reads TGTGCCAGCAGCTTAGATCAGAAGACGCAGTATTTT. This codes for CASSLDQKTQYF. Full variable domain (missing parts from reference TRBV11-2 and TRBJ2-3): EAGVAQSPRYKIIEKRQSVAFWCNPISGHATLYWYQQILGQGPKLLIQFQNNGVVDDSQLPKDRFSAERLKGVDSTLKIQPAKLEDSAVYLCASSLDQKTQYFGPGTRLTVL.

V is TRBV5-4 and J is TRBJ2-1; 12 nucleotides align to TRBD2. The junction had 6 bases not matched to a gene; V was cut back by 4 bases and J by 4 bases. Germline V gene sequence: CDR1 SGHNT, CDR2 YYREEE (reference sequence). This CDR3 has 16 amino acids. The CDR3 bases are TGTGCCAGCAGCGGGCTAGCGGGGGGGTCTTACAATGAGCAGTTCTTC. This encodes CASSGLAGGSYNEQFF.

The chain recombines TRBV19 with TRBJ1-1; 8 positions agree with TRBD1. In germline, CDR1 is LNHDA, CDR2 SQIVND (reference sequence). This CDR3 comprises 15 residues. Trimming removed 5 bases from V and 3 bases from J; junction bases left unmatched: 8. CDR3 sequence: CASSSTGVVHTEAFF. The CDR3, as DNA: TGTGCCAGTAGTTCGACAGGGGTGGTTCACACTGAAGCTTTCTTT.

This chain links TRBV5-6 with TRBJ2-1; D possibly corresponds to TRBD2 (6 bases). Germline lookup yields CDR1 SGHDT and CDR2 YYEEEE. Trimming took off 6 bases at V and 12 bases at J, with 25 bases between the two ends. The CDR3 has 15 residues. The CDR3: CASNLPSVYCCVQFF. The CDR3 nucleotides read TGTGCCAGCAACCTACCTAGCGTATATTGCTGTGTGCAGTTCTTC.

The CDR3 nucleotides read TGTGCCACACAAGTTAGCGGGGGGGACGAGCAGTACTTC. As protein: CATQVSGGDEQYF. The chain recombines TRBV6-6 with TRBJ2-7; TRBD2 agrees at 11 bases. This CDR3 contains 13 residues. CDR1 MNHNY and CDR2 SVGAGI come from the germline V gene (reference sequence). The V segment lost 10 bases and the J segment 5 bases; nucleotides outside the gene matches: 7.

This chain connects TRBV4-1 to TRBJ2-7; D might be TRBD2 (6 bases). Germline loops: CDR1 MGHRA, CDR2 YSYEKL. The V end was cut by 4 bases, the J end by 6 bases, with 13 bases between. This CDR3 has 13 amino acids. The CDR3 nucleotides are TGCGCCAGCAGCCCGGGGGTTGGGGGCGAGCAGTACTTC. Its protein is CASSPGVGGEQYF.

V and J are TRBV7-9 and TRBJ2-2; no definite D call. The V end lost 1 base, the J end lost 4 bases, and 7 bases lay between the germline ends. Germline V gene data show CDR1 as SEHNR and CDR2 as FQNEAQ (reference sequence). This CDR3 contains 14 residues. The DNA for the CDR3 is TGTGCCAGCAGCTTAGGGTCGGGCACCGGGGAGCTGTTTTTT. Protein sequence: CASSLGSGTGELFF.

This sequence joins TRBV4-1 and TRBJ2-4, with TRBD1 matching over 8 bases. Germline V gives CDR1 MGHRA, CDR2 YSYEKL. This CDR3 comprises 20 residues. J gave up 1 base and V 0 bases, and 14 bases lay outside the gene matches. CDR3 bases: TGCGCCAGCAGCCAAGACCTGACAGGGGACCTGTTAATGGCCAAAAACATTCAGTACTTC. This gives the protein CASSQDLTGDLLMAKNIQYF.

The CDR3 DNA reads as TGTGCCAGCAGTAGACAGTTTAACACTGAAGCTTTCTTT. Protein: CASSRQFNTEAFF. The rearrangement joins TRBV2 to TRBJ1-1, with TRBD1 as a possible D gene (5 bases). V was pared by 5 bases and J by 2 bases, with 9 bases between. The CDR3 has 13 amino acids. Germline V gene lookup returns CDR1 SNHLY and CDR2 FYNNEI.

The chain employs TRBV5-6 and TRBJ2-3, with 9 positions matching TRBD2. The CDR3 is 14 residues long. CDR1 is SGHDT, CDR2 YYEEEE, per germline. The J segment lost 3 bases and the V segment lost 4 bases, leaving 3 bases of the junction unmatched. CDR3 sequence (DNA): TGTGCCAGCAGCGGGCGGGGGGGAACAGATACGCAGTATTTT. This sequence encodes CASSGRGGTDTQYF.

This chain joins TRBV18 and TRBJ1-1; D ambiguous. The ends were cut back, 3 bases at V and 4 bases at J, with 18 bases in the middle. This CDR3 spans 16 amino acids. Germline CDR1 KGHSH, CDR2 LQKENI. The CDR3 DNA follows: TGTGCCAGCTCACCCATTTCAAAGGAGGGAGCCACTGAAGCTTTCTTT. Protein product: CASSPISKEGATEAFF.

This rearrangement joins TRBV28 to TRBJ2-1; TRBD2 matches at 14 bases. The CDR3 covers 15 residues. Germline lookup yields CDR1 MDHEN and CDR2 SYDVKM. Unmatched junction bases numbered 5, after V lost 5 bases and J lost 8 bases. The CDR3 is CASSPGTSGGDEQFF. CDR3 sequence (DNA): TGTGCCAGCAGTCCCGGGACTAGCGGGGGCGATGAGCAGTTCTTC. The variable domain in full, completed from reference TRBV28 and TRBJ2-1, reads DVKVTQSSRYLVKRTGEKVFLECVQDMDHENMFWYRQDPGLGLRLIYFSYDVKMKEKGDIPEGYSVSREKKERFSLILESASTNQTSMYLCASSPGTSGGDEQFFGPGTRLTVL.

V usage is TRBV19 and J usage is TRBJ2-7; 13 bases match TRBD2. The CDR3 loop spans 15 amino acids. From germline, CDR1 is LNHDA and CDR2 SQIVND (reference sequence). V shed 5 bases, J shed 4 bases, and the junction held 5 bases outside the gene matches. DNA for the CDR3: TGTGCCAGTAGTCAGTGGACTAGCGGGGGTTACGAGCAGTACTTC. Amino acid sequence: CASSQWTSGGYEQYF. Filled out from reference TRBV19 and TRBJ2-7, the complete variable domain reads DGGITQSPKYLFRKEGQNVTLSCEQNLNHDAMYWYRQDPGQGLRLIYYSQIVNDFQKGDIAEGYSVSREKKESFPLTVTSAQKNPTAFYLCASSQWTSGGYEQYFGPGTRLTVT.

The chain links TRBV7-2 to TRBJ2-1; possibly TRBD2 for D (6 bases). The CDR3 spans 15 residues. V gave up 6 bases and J gave up 4 bases, with 16 bases separating them. Germline CDR1 reads SGHTA; CDR2 reads FQGNSA. The CDR3: CASRNSPGAYNEQFF. The CDR3 bases are TGTGCCAGCAGAAATAGCCCGGGAGCTTACAATGAGCAGTTCTTC.

This chain uses TRBV19 with TRBJ2-3; 7 bases are shared with TRBD2. J lost 4 bases, V lost 4 bases, and 17 bases had no gene match. This CDR3 is 18 amino acids long. Germline CDR1 and CDR2: LNHDA and SQIVND (reference sequence). Written as DNA, the CDR3 is TGTGCCAGTAGTACCACCATCACTCTGGCGGGGGATGCAGATACGCAGTATTTT. As protein: CASSTTITLAGDADTQYF.

In its sample, this clone was seen once. The chain uses TRBV28 and TRBJ2-7; maybe TRBD2 (5 bases). V dropped 3 bases and J dropped 2 bases, with 11 bases sitting between them. Germline V CDR1 and CDR2: MDHEN, SYDVKM. The CDR3 has 14 residues. Written as DNA, the CDR3 is TGTGCCAGCAGTTTGCGCGGGTTCACCTACGAGCAGTACTTC. Its translation is CASSLRGFTYEQYF.